These T cell receptor beta chains were read from a single sample in a study of shared T cell receptors in the human thymus. The method was immunoSEQ multiplex PCR; TCRdb's version includes in-frame clones alone and lacks a portion of them. The data contain hundreds of thousands of clones, 75% to 80% of them singletons. The sample also formed part of further work on human thymus T cells.

Sequenced sample: thymocytes. These receptors were obtained from a boy under two years old with a congenital heart defect. Each CDR3 is given without its conserved first and last residue.

V: TRBV6-5
CDR3: ASSPTVAGELF

V: TRBV27
CDR3: ASSLAADYPYEQY

V: TRBV13
CDR3: ASSEYGVYEQY

V: TRBV6-6
CDR3: ASSYGAGRAEAF

V: TRBV5-1
CDR3: ASSQRITDTQY

V: TRBV5-5
CDR3: ASSFWGPQGGRQPQH

V: TRBV28
CDR3: ASRVEREGTYEQY

V: TRBV5-1
CDR3: ASSLDQKRPEAF

V: TRBV19
CDR3: ASSEALELY

V: TRBV11-3
CDR3: ASSFLAGGPGEQY

V: TRBV27
CDR3: ASSLRQDNEKLF

V: TRBV9
CDR3: ASSAPSSGKDEQY

V: TRBV11-2
CDR3: ASSIPESDTQY

V: TRBV4-2
CDR3: ASSQDLGRAGANVLT

V: TRBV4-2
CDR3: ASSPRWSGGQTYEQY

V: TRBV5-4
CDR3: ASSLDRWGRPLSNYGYT

V: TRBV18
CDR3: ASSRSSHLDYGYT

V: TRBV4-3
CDR3: ASSQDQSTGYEQY

V: TRBV4-3
CDR3: ASSLLAGLLYEQY

V: TRBV5-4
CDR3: ASSFAPDEQY

V: TRBV28
CDR3: ASRPDYLGSETQY

V: TRBV2
CDR3: ASSEDRGQRYGYT

V: TRBV7-6
CDR3: ASSLGTEGGTDTQY

V: TRBV15
CDR3: ATSRERKGDYNYGYT

V: TRBV18
CDR3: ASSHSSNQPQH

V: TRBV6-5
CDR3: ASRSSASRYNEQF

V: TRBV4-1
CDR3: ASSQAGQGNEQF

V: TRBV6-1
CDR3: ASRHPGQLNQPQH

V: TRBV27
CDR3: ASSRQGINQPQH

V: TRBV25-1
CDR3: ASSESPAGQRYPYEQY

V: TRBV5-1
CDR3: ASSLPASGTSTDTQY

V: TRBV2
CDR3: ASSEGAGVSEQY

V: TRBV6-1
CDR3: ASRLSPSYEQY

V: TRBV6-5
CDR3: ASSYGGSDYNEQF

V: TRBV5-1
CDR3: ASSYWTGGAGELF

V: TRBV4-2
CDR3: ASSQDRDEQY

V: TRBV6-4
CDR3: ASSHYRL

V: TRBV15
CDR3: ATSRGGLVGDNEQF

V: TRBV10-1
CDR3: ASSESGLNTGELF

V: TRBV5-1
CDR3: ASSLVGGSAGELF

V: TRBV18
CDR3: ASSLDGQDHTGANVLT

V: TRBV27
CDR3: ASSLSKGGGQGSYEQY

V: TRBV28
CDR3: ASSLSRTGNSDEQY

V: TRBV20-1
CDR3: SAKTGVEQY

V: TRBV5-8
CDR3: ASSLGSSGGVSGANVLT

V: TRBV28
CDR3: ASSLKGRGVYGNTEAF

V: TRBV14
CDR3: ASSQVRGGGRGLQETQY

V: TRBV12-5
CDR3: ASGLPQTLRGSYNEQF

V: TRBV5-1
CDR3: ASSVRTSGRAGDWDEQF